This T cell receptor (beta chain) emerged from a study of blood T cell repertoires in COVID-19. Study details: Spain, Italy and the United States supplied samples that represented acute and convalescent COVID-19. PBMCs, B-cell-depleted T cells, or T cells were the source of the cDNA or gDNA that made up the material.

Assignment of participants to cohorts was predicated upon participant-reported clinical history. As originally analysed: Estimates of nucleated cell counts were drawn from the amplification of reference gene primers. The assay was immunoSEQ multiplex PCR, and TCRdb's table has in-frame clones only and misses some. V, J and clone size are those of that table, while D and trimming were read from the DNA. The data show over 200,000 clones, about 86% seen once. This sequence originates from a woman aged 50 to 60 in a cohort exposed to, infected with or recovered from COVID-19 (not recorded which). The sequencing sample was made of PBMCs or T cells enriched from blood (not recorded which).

This CDR3 is CASSYSVGEQYF. CDR3 in DNA: TGTGCCAGCAGTTACTCGGTCGGGGAGCAGTACTTC. The rearrangement uses TRBV6-2 or TRBV6-3 and TRBJ2-7; D gene ambiguous. CDR1 is MNHEY, CDR2 SVGEGT, per germline. The CDR3 loop spans 12 amino acids. V gave up 0 bases and J gave up 7 bases, with 7 bases separating them.